These T cell receptor beta chains were read from a single sample in a study of T cell responses to AZD1222 COVID-19 vaccine. Sequencing was performed with immunoSEQ multiplex PCR; in TCRdb, only in-frame clones are kept and a portion is missing. The table records over 110,000 clones, about 93% of them present only once. The material sequenced was peripheral blood, taken on day 0 of AZD1222 vaccination. The receptors derive from an adult in good health. CDR3s include the opening cysteine and the closing phenylalanine or tryptophan. The order of the fields is D gene, V gene, J gene, clone size, CDR3 DNA, CDR3 protein. D genes are given only for firm matches. Size is omitted from some rows. Given values are once, few, many or a class for expanded clones.

>TRBD1|TRBV29-1|TRBJ2-7|once
TGCAGCGTTGGGACAGGGGCTTACTCCTACGAGCAGTACTTC
CSVGTGAYSYEQYF
>TRBD1|TRBV14|TRBJ1-6|.
TGTGCCAGCAGTCTCAGGGGGCAAACGAATTCACCCCTCCACTTT
CASSLRGQTNSPLHF
>.|TRBV14|TRBJ2-1|.
TGTGCCAGCAGCCATAGTGGTGAGCAGTTCTTC
CASSHSGEQFF
>TRBD2|TRBV7-3|TRBJ2-1|.
TGTGCCAGCAGCCTCTGGGCGGGAGGGGAGAATGAGCAGTTCTTC
CASSLWAGGENEQFF
>.|TRBV7-2|TRBJ2-3|.
TGTGCCAGCAGCTTAGTAGGTGCAACAGATACGCAGTATTTT
CASSLVGATDTQYF
>.|TRBV29-1|TRBJ2-7|.
TGCAGCGTTGGACGGGACTACGAGCAGTACTTC
CSVGRDYEQYF
>.|TRBV5-6|TRBJ1-3|.
TGTGCCAGCAGGCCGCTCCGGGGGCACGGAAACACCATATATTTT
CASRPLRGHGNTIYF
>TRBD2|TRBV5-1|TRBJ2-3|.
TGCGCCAGCAGCTTGGCGTCTAGCGGGGTCGGAGATACGCAGTATTTT
CASSLASSGVGDTQYF
>.|TRBV5-1|TRBJ2-7|.
TGCGCCAGCAGCTTGGGGGGCGTGTCGGAGCAGTACTTC
CASSLGGVSEQYF
>TRBD2|TRBV5-1|TRBJ2-2|.
TGCGCCAGCAGCCCCGAACCGGGACTAGCGGGAGGGAACACCGGGGAGCTGTTTTTT
CASSPEPGLAGGNTGELFF
>.|TRBV15|TRBJ2-7|.
TGTGCCACCAGCACAGCAACAGGCGAGCAGTACTTC
CATSTATGEQYF
>TRBD1|TRBV7-2|TRBJ2-2|once
TGTGCCAGCAGCTTAAGGGGGCGCACCGGGGAGCTGTTTTTT
CASSLRGRTGELFF
>TRBD1|TRBV5-8|TRBJ1-4|.
TGTGCCAGCAGCTCCGGGACAGACCTCAATAATGAAAAACTGTTTTTT
CASSSGTDLNNEKLFF
>.|TRBV19|TRBJ1-1|.
TGTGCCAGTAGTATGTCGCTGAACACTGAAGCTTTCTTT
CASSMSLNTEAFF
>.|TRBV9|TRBJ1-2|.
TGTGCCAGCAGCGTAGATCTTTCGGGAGGCTACACCTTC
CASSVDLSGGYTF
>TRBD2|TRBV28|TRBJ2-7|.
TGTGCCACCCTTAGACTAGCGGGAATCTACGAGCAGTACTTC
CATLRLAGIYEQYF
>TRBD1|TRBV11-2|TRBJ2-7|.
TGTGCCAGCAGCCCTGGGACAGGGGGTACCTACGAGCAGTACTTC
CASSPGTGGTYEQYF
>.|TRBV20-1|TRBJ2-7|.
TGCAGTGCTAGAATTGGTCCCGAGCAGTACTTC
CSARIGPEQYF
>.|TRBV11-2|TRBJ2-5|.
TGTGCCAGCAGCTTCCTGAGTGACTCCGAGACCCAGTACTTC
CASSFLSDSETQYF
>.|TRBV27|TRBJ2-7|.
TGTGCCAGCAGTTCCCGCTACAGCACCCGGGACTACGAGCAGTACTTC
CASSSRYSTRDYEQYF
>.|TRBV21-1|TRBJ2-2|.
TGTGCCAGCAAAGACCGTTACAGGGCCTCGAACACCGGGGAGCTGTTTTTT
CASKDRYRASNTGELFF
>TRBD1|TRBV4-3|TRBJ2-4|.
TGCGCCAGCAGCCTCGGACAGGGCGGATACATTCAGTACTTC
CASSLGQGGYIQYF
>.|TRBV6-5|TRBJ2-3|.
TGTGCCAGCAGTCGGTCCGCAGATACGCAGTATTTT
CASSRSADTQYF
>.|TRBV30|TRBJ1-2|.
TGTGCCTGCCGACATACGACCGCCCGCGGCTACACCTTC
CACRHTTARGYTF
>TRBD2|TRBV7-2|TRBJ2-7|.
TGTGCCAGCAGCTCCCCCGCGGGAGTATCTGGCGAGCAGTACTTC
CASSSPAGVSGEQYF
>.|TRBV4-1|TRBJ2-2|once
TGCGCCAGCAGCCAAGTCAGGAGTCCCGGGGAGCTGTTTTTT
CASSQVRSPGELFF
>.|TRBV28|TRBJ1-4|.
TGTGCCAGCAGTTCCAGGGGTTCTGCGGCTAATGAAAAACTGTTTTTT
CASSSRGSAANEKLFF
>.|TRBV7-9|TRBJ2-7|once
TGTGCCAGCAGCTCCGTCTTCGGCTTAAGCTCCTACGAGCAGTACTTC
CASSSVFGLSSYEQYF
>.|TRBV12-3/TRBV12-4|TRBJ1-5|.
TGTGCCATACGTGAGGGCAATCAGCCCCAGCATTTT
CAIREGNQPQHF
>.|TRBV9|TRBJ2-1|.
TGTGCCAGCAGCGTAGAACCTTACCCCAACAATGAGCAGTTCTTC
CASSVEPYPNNEQFF
>TRBD1|TRBV3-1/TRBV3-2|TRBJ1-1|.
TGTGCCAGCAGCCACCCACAGGGGTCAAGGTCTGAAGCTTTCTTT
CASSHPQGSRSEAFF
>.|TRBV6-5|TRBJ1-1|.
TGTGCCAGCAGTATACAGGGGAACACTGAAGCTTTCTTT
CASSIQGNTEAFF
>TRBD1|TRBV27|TRBJ1-2|.
TGTGCCAGCAGTTTTCGGGACAGGTTGGGCGGCTACACCTTC
CASSFRDRLGGYTF
>TRBD1|TRBV4-2|TRBJ1-1|.
TGTGCCAGCAGCCAAGGGACAGGGGCGAACACTGAAGCTTTCTTT
CASSQGTGANTEAFF
>.|TRBV2|TRBJ2-7|.
TGTGCCAGCAGGGCCGGGTCATTCTACGAGCAGTACTTC
CASRAGSFYEQYF
>.|TRBV6-1|TRBJ1-4|.
TGTGCCAGCAGTGAACTGGAAAAACTGTTTTTT
CASSELEKLFF
>TRBD1|TRBV13|TRBJ2-5|.
TGTGCCAGCAGCCCGCCGACAGGGGAAGAGACCCAGTACTTC
CASSPPTGEETQYF
>TRBD1|TRBV6-5|TRBJ1-1|.
TGTGCCAGCAGTACCCGACAGGGGGCGAACACTGAAGCTTTCTTT
CASSTRQGANTEAFF